In its sample, the clone carrying this T cell receptor (beta chain) was seen many times. TCRdb re-called the 5' RACE reads with MiXCR, one entry per CDR3 protein. The profile shows 13,000 to 15,000 distinct CDR3 sequences, about 22% of them singletons. The entry originates in a study of T-cell memory formation after mild COVID-19. Germline loops: CDR1 SGHTA, CDR2 FQGNSA. V shed 5 bases, J shed 5 bases, and the junction held 3 bases outside the gene matches. The CDR3 sequence is 15 residues long. The chain combines TRBV7-2 with TRBJ2-1, with TRBD2 matching over 13 bases. Sequenced sample: PBMCs or a T cell subset sorted from them (not recorded which). This TCR came from a man younger than 30 who had mild COVID-19 (a few samples of this study predate the infection). Cell type and time point are not known. CDR3 sequence (DNA): TGTGCCAGCAGCCCGGGACTAGCGGGAAACAATGAGCAGTTCTTC. Translating it yields CASSPGLAGNNEQFF.